This paragraph reports one T cell receptor beta chain. This CDR3 comprises 16 residues. V lost 5 bases and J 8 bases, leaving 21 bases between the germline ends. From germline, CDR1 is MNHNS and CDR2 SASEGT. TCRdb reprocessed the RT-PCR reads with MiXCR, giving one entry per CDR3 protein. This table holds hundreds of thousands of distinct CDR3 sequences, around a sixth found once. This sample was included in a study of response to subunit inactivated influenza vaccine. The J gene is TRBJ1-4, the V gene TRBV6-1; D may be TRBD1 (5 bases). The sample here was PBMCs from blood, taken 5 to 6 days after vaccination. The sequence was obtained from a man in his fifties or sixties who received an inactivated influenza vaccine. Here the CDR3 DNA reads TGTGCCAGCAGTCCCCGGGACTCTACTTCGGGGGAAAAACTGTTTTTT. The encoded protein is CASSPRDSTSGEKLFF.